The 18 T cell receptor beta chains below come from one sample, sequenced in a study of shared clonotypes between healthy human individuals. Clones were read by immunoSEQ multiplex PCR, and TCRdb kept only the in-frame ones, dropping some. The sample has about 2.4 million clones; 93% are singletons. Sequencing was done on a sample of naive CD4+ T cells from PBMCs. Subset: CD45RA+ positively selected. Receptor source: a man between 18 and 29 years old in good health. Some clones in this sample may be carry-over from other donors' samples.

V is TRBV7-9 and J is TRBJ2-7, with a possible D match to TRBD2 (5 bases). The CDR3 is 14 residues long. Trimming took 4 bases from V and 5 from J, leaving 15 bases between them. Germline CDR1 is SEHNR and CDR2 is FQNEAQ (reference sequence). The DNA of the CDR3 is TGTGCCAGCAGCTCCGCAGGACTTGGCGACGAGCAGTACTTC. It translates to CASSSAGLGDEQYF.

Notes on this clone: The sample contains more than one DNA sequence encoding this CDR3. The chain links TRBV7-2 to TRBJ2-1; no reliable D call. Germline V gives CDR1 SGHTA, CDR2 FQGNSA. V was shortened by 4 bases and J by 0 bases, with 1 base between the two germline ends. The CDR3 consists of 12 residues. CDR3 region: CASSYSYNEQFF. In DNA, the CDR3 is TGTGCCAGCAGCTACTCCTACAATGAGCAGTTCTTC.

This CDR3 reads CAWSHRDDNQPQHF. As DNA, the CDR3 is TGTGCCTGGAGTCACAGGGATGACAATCAGCCCCAGCATTTT. This chain connects TRBV30 to TRBJ1-5; D is possibly TRBD1 (6 bases). This CDR3 has 14 residues. V lost 2 bases and J lost 3, with 11 bases in between. Germline CDR1 GTSNPN, CDR2 SVGIG (reference sequence).

The rearrangement links TRBV6-6 to TRBJ1-1; D is ambiguous. CDR1 and CDR2 (germline): MNHNY, SVGAGI (reference sequence). The CDR3 is made up of 13 amino acids. Trimming removed 5 bases at V and 0 bases at J, with 7 bases between. The CDR3 sequence: CASSPPMNTEAFF. In DNA, the CDR3 is TGTGCCAGCAGTCCACCCATGAACACTGAAGCTTTCTTT.

Of note for this clone: At one boundary the junction diverges from the germline segment, which might be a read error. The rearrangement links TRBV28 to TRBJ2-5; TRBD2 aligns across 7 bases. The CDR3 has 13 residues. The germline gives CDR1 MDHEN, CDR2 SYDVKM. The CDR3 DNA sequence: TGTGCCAGCAGTCCACCCGGGAGGACTAGTCCCGACTTC. Protein: CASSPPGRTSPDF. The variable domain in full, with the rest retrieved from reference TRBV28 and TRBJ2-5, is DVKVTQSSRYLVKRTGEKVFLECVQDMDHENMFWYRQDPGLGLRLIYFSYDVKMKEKGDIPEGYSVSREKKERFSLILESASTNQTSMYLCASSPPGRTSPDFGPGTRLLVL.

The rearrangement uses TRBV15 and TRBJ2-5; D is possibly TRBD1 (5 bases). The length of the CDR3 is 16 residues. Germline lookup yields CDR1 LNHNV and CDR2 YYDKDF (reference sequence). V was trimmed by 1 base and J by 1 base, leaving 13 bases between them. This chain's CDR3 is CATSRGGRVGQETQYF. CDR3 coding DNA: TGTGCCACCAGCAGAGGAGGCAGGGTAGGCCAAGAGACCCAGTACTTC.

The V and J genes are TRBV4-1 and TRBJ2-2, with D hard to call. Trimming pared 0 bases from V and 1 base from J, leaving 9 bases between. The CDR3 extends over 16 amino acids. CDR1 is MGHRA, CDR2 YSYEKL, per germline. CDR3 in amino acids: CASSQEGSRNTGELFF. In nucleotides, the CDR3 is TGCGCCAGCAGCCAAGAGGGCAGTAGGAACACCGGGGAGCTGTTTTTT.

This chain joins TRBV7-9 and TRBJ2-1; maybe TRBD1 (5 bases). Per germline, CDR1 SEHNR and CDR2 FQNEAQ (reference sequence). This CDR3 comprises 11 residues. V lost 4 bases and J lost 9, with 7 bases in between. CDR3 coding DNA: TGTGCCAGCAGCTCAGGGTTTGAGCAGTTCTTC. Its translation: CASSSGFEQFF.

This clone has just one count. The chain is built from TRBV7-2 and TRBJ1-5; 7 bases map to TRBD1. This CDR3 has 15 amino acids. J was trimmed by 6 bases and V by 1 base; bases with no gene match: 6. CDR1 and CDR2 from the germline V gene are SGHTA and FQGNSA. The CDR3 region is CASSLETGESQPQHF. In DNA, the CDR3 is TGTGCCAGCAGCTTAGAAACAGGGGAGAGTCAGCCCCAGCATTTT.

The chain carries TRBV28 and TRBJ1-2; D is ambiguous. This CDR3 is 14 amino acids long. Germline CDR1 reads MDHEN; CDR2 reads SYDVKM. V was cut by 1 base and J by 6 bases, with 12 bases left in between. The CDR3 loop reads CASSLSLRRNGYTF. CDR3 nucleotides: TGTGCCAGCAGTTTATCCTTACGGAGGAATGGCTACACCTTC.

This chain links TRBV7-3 with TRBJ1-4; weak D call: TRBD1 (6 bases). From germline, CDR1 is SGHTA and CDR2 FQGTGA. The CDR3 runs 13 residues. The ends were cut back, 6 bases at V and 3 bases at J, with 8 bases in the middle. The CDR3 sequence is CASSQGSNEKLFF. Here the CDR3 DNA reads TGTGCCAGCAGTCAGGGGTCTAATGAAAAACTGTTTTTT.

This clone is a singleton in its sample. For the CDR3, the DNA is TGTGCCAGCAGCCCGGGTCCAGGGGTTGGAGCTTACGAGCAGTACTTC. Protein: CASSPGPGVGAYEQYF. The V gene is TRBV7-2, the J gene TRBJ2-7; TRBD1 might be the D (6 bases). This CDR3 has 16 residues. V gave up 5 bases and J gave up 4 bases, with 21 bases separating them. Germline assignment: CDR1 SGHTA and CDR2 FQGNSA.

V usage is TRBV18 and J usage is TRBJ2-3, with D perhaps assigned TRBD1 or TRBD2 (5 bases each). This CDR3 region has 16 residues. Germline CDR1 and CDR2: KGHSH and LQKENI. The germline V and J ends were trimmed by 6 bases and 1 base, with 17 bases remaining between them. CDR3 protein: CASSPDRGPGTDTQYF. In DNA form, the CDR3 reads TGTGCCAGCTCCCCGGACCGGGGCCCGGGCACAGATACGCAGTATTTT.

The gene calls are TRBV5-6 and TRBJ1-2; D is unresolved. Germline V lookup: CDR1 SGHDT, CDR2 YYEEEE. V was pared by 5 bases and J by 4 bases, with 15 bases between. CDR3 length equals 14 residues. CDR3 sequence reads: CASSSAAVTYGYTF. The CDR3 DNA follows: TGTGCCAGCAGTTCCGCGGCAGTCACCTATGGCTACACCTTC.

Here the CDR3 DNA reads TGTGCCAGCAGCCAGCTTCAGGGGGCGACGGATGGCTACACCTTC. Translated: CASSQLQGATDGYTF. The chain links TRBV14 to TRBJ1-2; TRBD1 matches at 8 bases. V lost 3 bases, J lost 6 bases, and 9 bases stayed unmatched. Germline values: CDR1 SGHDN, CDR2 FVKESK. This CDR3 is built from 15 residues.

This chain joins TRBV5-1 and TRBJ1-1; TRBD1 matches at 7 bases. Germline V gene sequence: CDR1 SGHRS, CDR2 YFSETQ. The CDR3 runs 16 residues. V shed 3 bases, J shed 4 bases, and the junction held 12 bases outside the gene matches. The CDR3 bases are TGCGCCAGCAGCTACGGACACTTACAGGGGTCCACTGAAGCTTTCTTT. Translated, it gives CASSYGHLQGSTEAFF. The whole variable domain, filled in from reference TRBV5-1 and TRBJ1-1, reads KAGVTQTPRYLIKTRGQQVTLSCSPISGHRSVSWYQQTPGQGLQFLFEYFSETQRNKGNFPGRFSGRQFSNSRSEMNVSTLELGDSALYLCASSYGHLQGSTEAFFGQGTRLTVV.

This clone came up once. The gene calls are TRBV7-2 and TRBJ2-1; the match to TRBD1 covers 10 bases. Germline V gene data show CDR1 as SGHTA and CDR2 as FQGNSA. The ends lost 5 bases at V and 7 bases at J; junction bases unmatched: 17. This CDR3 has 18 amino acids. CDR3 DNA: TGTGCCAGCAGCCGATCAACCGGTGGGACAGGGGTTGCAAATGAGCAGTTCTTC. It is translated as CASSRSTGGTGVANEQFF.

This clone has only a few counts. V usage is TRBV29-1 and J usage is TRBJ1-5; TRBD1 is a possible D gene (5 bases). CDR3 length: 13 residues. V shed 2 bases and J shed 7 bases, with 12 bases lying between them. The germline gives CDR1 SQVTM, CDR2 ANQGSEA. The CDR3 loop is CSVELSEGQPQHF. CDR3 DNA sequence: TGCAGCGTTGAACTCTCCGAGGGGCAGCCCCAGCATTTT.